The text below deals with one T cell receptor (beta chain). In the authors' workflow: The authors estimated nucleated cell counts from reference gene primer amplification. This table comes from immunoSEQ multiplex PCR, and its TCRdb copy is limited to in-frame clones, with some not included. D and trimming were read from the DNA, whereas the V and J calls and clone size are those reported in that table. Of about 280,000 clones in the sample, around 90% were seen once. CDR1 and CDR2 from the germline V gene are SQVTM and ANQGSEA. The CDR3 sequence is 13 residues long. V lost 4 bases to trimming and J lost 2 bases; unmatched junction nucleotides: 4. This record belongs to a study of blood T cell repertoires in COVID-19. Study summary: T cells, B-cell-depleted T cells, or PBMCs provided the cDNA or gDNA that served as material.

The sequenced sample consisted of PBMCs or T cells enriched from blood (not recorded which). V gene TRBV29-1 combines with J gene TRBJ1-1, with 7 bases matching TRBD1. The clonotype comes from a woman in her 30s with acute COVID-19. The CDR3 DNA is TGCAGCGTTGTCGGGACAGTCAACACTGAAGCTTTCTTT. Protein sequence: CSVVGTVNTEAFF.